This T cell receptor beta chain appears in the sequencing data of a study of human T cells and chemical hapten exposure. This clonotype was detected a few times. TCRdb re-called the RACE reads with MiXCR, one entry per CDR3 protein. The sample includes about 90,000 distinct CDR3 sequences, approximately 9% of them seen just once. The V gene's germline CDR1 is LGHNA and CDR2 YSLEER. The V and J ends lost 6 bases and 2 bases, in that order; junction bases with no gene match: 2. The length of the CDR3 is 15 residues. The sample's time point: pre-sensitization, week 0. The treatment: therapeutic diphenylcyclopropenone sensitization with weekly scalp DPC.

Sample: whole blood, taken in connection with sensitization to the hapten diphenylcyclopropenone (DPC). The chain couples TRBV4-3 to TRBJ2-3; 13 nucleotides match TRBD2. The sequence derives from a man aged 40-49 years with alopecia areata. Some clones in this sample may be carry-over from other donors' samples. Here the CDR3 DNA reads TGCGCCAGCAGGGGACTAGCGGGGTCCACAGATACGCAGTATTTT. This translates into CASRGLAGSTDTQYF.